The rows below give T cell receptor beta chains drawn from one sample of a study of cytomegalovirus exposure and HLA in healthy donors. Some clones are missing from TCRdb's copy, which holds only in-frame ones; the method was immunoSEQ multiplex PCR. This table holds approximately 150,000 clones, over 65% found once. Sequencing used PBMCs. These receptors were collected from a female donor in good health and CMV-seronegative. Each CDR3 is given with its conserved first and last residue. The order of the fields is CDR3 DNA, CDR3 protein, V gene, D gene, clone size, J gene. The D gene is left open where the match is weak. Rows may omit the clone size; those that give it use once, few, many or a size class.

CDR3nt: TGCGCCAGCAGCCCCGCCCCGGGAATATACAATGAGCAGTTCTTC; CDR3aa: CASSPAPGIYNEQFF; v_gene: TRBV4-1; d_gene: -; abundance: few; j_gene: TRBJ2-1
CDR3nt: TGTGCCAGCAGGCCCAGCGGGGTCAGCACAGATACGCAGTATTTT; CDR3aa: CASRPSGVSTDTQYF; v_gene: TRBV28; d_gene: TRBD2; abundance: -; j_gene: TRBJ2-3
CDR3nt: TGTGCCAGCAGCTCGCAAGGGGGAGCCCAGCCCCAGCATTTT; CDR3aa: CASSSQGGAQPQHF; v_gene: TRBV7-9; d_gene: -; abundance: -; j_gene: TRBJ1-5
CDR3nt: TGTGCCAGCAGCCAAGATCTAGGGGCCCTTAACACTGAAGCTTTCTTT; CDR3aa: CASSQDLGALNTEAFF; v_gene: TRBV4-2; d_gene: -; abundance: few; j_gene: TRBJ1-1
CDR3nt: TGTGCCAGCAGCTTACCAGGGTCCCCGGGCGATGAGCAGTTCTTC; CDR3aa: CASSLPGSPGDEQFF; v_gene: TRBV7-9; d_gene: -; abundance: few; j_gene: TRBJ2-1
CDR3nt: TGCAGCGTTGAAGCGGACAGGGACCACGAGCAGTACTTC; CDR3aa: CSVEADRDHEQYF; v_gene: TRBV29-1; d_gene: TRBD1; abundance: -; j_gene: TRBJ2-7
CDR3nt: TGTGCCAGCAGCTTTAGCGCAGATACGCAGTATTTT; CDR3aa: CASSFSADTQYF; v_gene: TRBV7-2; d_gene: -; abundance: -; j_gene: TRBJ2-3
CDR3nt: TGTGCCAGCAGCTTAGAAAACAGGCGACCCTCCTACAATGAGCAGTTCTTC; CDR3aa: CASSLENRRPSYNEQFF; v_gene: TRBV7-2; d_gene: -; abundance: -; j_gene: TRBJ2-1
CDR3nt: TGTGCCAGCAGTTACCGCTCCGGGACAGGGGATTCACCCCTCCACTTT; CDR3aa: CASSYRSGTGDSPLHF; v_gene: TRBV6-6; d_gene: TRBD1; abundance: -; j_gene: TRBJ1-6
CDR3nt: TGTGCCAGCAGCCAAGAGGGACAAAGAACGGTCTATGGCTACACCTTC; CDR3aa: CASSQEGQRTVYGYTF; v_gene: TRBV4-2; d_gene: -; abundance: once; j_gene: TRBJ1-2
CDR3nt: TGTGCCAGCAGTTTACAGCGGACGGGGGGGGAGACCCAGTACTTC; CDR3aa: CASSLQRTGGETQYF; v_gene: TRBV27; d_gene: TRBD2; abundance: -; j_gene: TRBJ2-5
CDR3nt: TGCGCCAGCACCGCGAGCGGGGGGGCGGTAGATACGCAGTATTTT; CDR3aa: CASTASGGAVDTQYF; v_gene: TRBV5-1; d_gene: TRBD2; abundance: -; j_gene: TRBJ2-3
CDR3nt: TGCGCCAGCAGCTTGGACAGGGGGGGCTATGGCTACACCTTC; CDR3aa: CASSLDRGGYGYTF; v_gene: TRBV5-1; d_gene: TRBD1; abundance: -; j_gene: TRBJ1-2
CDR3nt: TGTGCCTGGAGTCAAGCGGGAGTAAAACGGGGTGAGCAGTTCTTC; CDR3aa: CAWSQAGVKRGEQFF; v_gene: TRBV30; d_gene: TRBD2; abundance: -; j_gene: TRBJ2-1
CDR3nt: TGTGCCAGCAGCGTGTCTAGCGGGAGGTCCTACAATGAGCAGTTCTTC; CDR3aa: CASSVSSGRSYNEQFF; v_gene: TRBV9; d_gene: TRBD2; abundance: -; j_gene: TRBJ2-1
CDR3nt: TGTGCCAGCAGCTTACTGGGGCTCGGAAACACCATATATTTT; CDR3aa: CASSLLGLGNTIYF; v_gene: TRBV11-2; d_gene: -; abundance: -; j_gene: TRBJ1-3
CDR3nt: TGTGCCAGCAGTAAGACCGCAGGGGTTGGGTTCACTGAAGCTTTCTTT; CDR3aa: CASSKTAGVGFTEAFF; v_gene: TRBV6-6; d_gene: -; abundance: -; j_gene: TRBJ1-1
CDR3nt: TGCGCCAGCAGCCCTGGACTAGCGGGGGCCCAAGAGACCCAGTACTTC; CDR3aa: CASSPGLAGAQETQYF; v_gene: TRBV5-1; d_gene: TRBD2; abundance: -; j_gene: TRBJ2-5
CDR3nt: TGTGCCAGCAGTTATGAGCGGAGCACAGATACGCAGTATTTT; CDR3aa: CASSYERSTDTQYF; v_gene: TRBV6-5; d_gene: -; abundance: -; j_gene: TRBJ2-3